The 10 T cell receptor beta chains in this list originate from one sample, sequenced in a study of blood T cell repertoires in COVID-19. Assay: immunoSEQ multiplex PCR; the TCRdb copy retains only in-frame clones and omits some. There are about 260,000 clones in the sample; around 87% occur only once, and 1.5% lies in the top ten. Material for sequencing was peripheral blood. The receptors were gathered from a middle-aged woman who had recovered from COVID-19.

The chain couples TRBV7-9 to TRBJ2-7; a possible D gene is TRBD1 (5 bases). The CDR3 runs 17 residues. The germline V gene encodes CDR1 SEHNR and CDR2 FQNEAQ (reference sequence). V was cut by 2 bases and J by 6 bases, with 23 bases left in between. In nucleotides, the CDR3 is TGTGCCAGCAGCTTAATTGGGTCAGGGCTCCGGAGTCTCGAGCAGTACTTC. It codes for CASSLIGSGLRSLEQYF.

This rearrangement joins TRBV2 to TRBJ2-3; TRBD1 agrees at 7 bases. The CDR3 spans 16 residues. CDR1 is SNHLY and CDR2 is FYNNEI in the germline V gene. Germline trimming cut 6 bases from V and 3 bases from J; bases unmatched to any gene: 12. The CDR3 nucleotides are TGTGCCAGCAGGGTCGACAGGGCCGGGGTAACAGATACGCAGTATTTT. The encoded protein is CASRVDRAGVTDTQYF. Based on the CDR3 plus reference TRBV2 and TRBJ2-3, the full variable domain is EPEVTQTPSHQVTQMGQEVILRCVPISNHLYFYWYRQILGQKVEFLVSFYNNEISEKSEIFDDQFSVERPDGSNFTLKIRSTKLEDSAMYFCASRVDRAGVTDTQYFGPGTRLTVL.

CDR3 in amino acids: CASGTGTGQETQYF. In nucleotides, the CDR3 is TGTGCTAGTGGTACCGGGACAGGCCAAGAGACCCAGTACTTC. The rearrangement links TRBV12-5 to TRBJ2-5, with 8 nucleotides matching TRBD1. Germline values: CDR1 LGHNT, CDR2 FRNRAP. This CDR3 region has 14 residues. Trimming at V came to 5 bases and at J to 1 base, leaving 3 bases not matched to a gene.

The chain combines TRBV5-4 with TRBJ1-1; TRBD1 aligns across 10 bases. The CDR3 extends over 17 amino acids. V dropped 4 bases and J dropped 3; count of bases not matched to a gene: 12. In germline, CDR1 is SGHNT, CDR2 YYREEE (reference sequence). The CDR3 reads CASSLRQGAGVHTEAFF. CDR3 coding DNA: TGTGCCAGCAGCCTCAGACAGGGGGCGGGGGTGCACACTGAAGCTTTCTTT.

This chain uses TRBV5-1 with TRBJ2-1; 9 bases fit TRBD2. Losses at the gene ends were 2 bases for V and 5 bases for J; bases not matched to a gene: 5. The CDR3 sequence is 15 residues long. Germline-derived CDR1 and CDR2 are SGHRS and YFSETQ. CDR3 loop: CASSFSGGLNNEQFF. The CDR3 DNA follows: TGCGCCAGCAGCTTTAGCGGGGGCCTCAACAATGAGCAGTTCTTC.

The chain employs TRBV2 and TRBJ1-2, with TRBD1 as a possible D gene (6 bases). This CDR3 has 13 amino acids. CDR1 and CDR2 (germline): SNHLY, FYNNEI. Between the trimmed V and J ends, which lost 6 bases and 6 bases, there was a span of 14 bases. CDR3 DNA sequence: TGTGCCAGCAGATCGGACAGCGAGAATGGCTACACCTTC. Translation gives CASRSDSENGYTF.

This clone appeared a single time. This rearrangement joins TRBV27 to TRBJ1-6; no definite D call. V was pared by 5 bases and J by 6 bases, with 17 bases between. The CDR3 is 16 amino acids. Germline V gene data show CDR1 as MNHEY and CDR2 as SMNVEV (reference sequence). CDR3 DNA: TGTGCCAGCAGTCCGTATCCCAGCCCTAGTAATTCACCCCTCCACTTT. Protein sequence: CASSPYPSPSNSPLHF.

V gene TRBV4-3 combines with J gene TRBJ1-4, with 8 nucleotides matching TRBD1. Per germline, CDR1 LGHNA and CDR2 YSLEER. This CDR3 contains 18 residues. The V segment lost 0 bases and the J segment 5 bases; nucleotides outside the gene matches: 11. The CDR3 DNA follows: TGCGCCAGCAGCCAAGATGGCAGGGGGCGAGTATTGAATGAAAAACTGTTTTTT. This translates into CASSQDGRGRVLNEKLFF.

The chain recombines TRBV27 with TRBJ1-1, with D possibly TRBD1 on 5 matching bases. This CDR3 has 13 amino acids. The V and J ends lost 3 bases and 4 bases respectively, with 9 bases between them. Germline loops: CDR1 MNHEY, CDR2 SMNVEV (reference sequence). CDR3 in amino acids: CASSFNGGTEAFF. CDR3 coding DNA: TGTGCCAGCAGTTTCAACGGGGGCACTGAAGCTTTCTTT.

The table lists this clone with a few counts. The rearrangement links TRBV2 to TRBJ2-1, with a weak D call TRBD2 (6 bases). The V gene's germline CDR1 is SNHLY and CDR2 FYNNEI. The length of the CDR3 is 15 residues. Trimming pared 4 bases from V and 8 bases from J, leaving 18 bases between. CDR3 protein: CASSGVEGYYDEQFF. The CDR3 DNA follows: TGTGCCAGCAGTGGGGTGGAGGGGTATTACGATGAGCAGTTCTTC.